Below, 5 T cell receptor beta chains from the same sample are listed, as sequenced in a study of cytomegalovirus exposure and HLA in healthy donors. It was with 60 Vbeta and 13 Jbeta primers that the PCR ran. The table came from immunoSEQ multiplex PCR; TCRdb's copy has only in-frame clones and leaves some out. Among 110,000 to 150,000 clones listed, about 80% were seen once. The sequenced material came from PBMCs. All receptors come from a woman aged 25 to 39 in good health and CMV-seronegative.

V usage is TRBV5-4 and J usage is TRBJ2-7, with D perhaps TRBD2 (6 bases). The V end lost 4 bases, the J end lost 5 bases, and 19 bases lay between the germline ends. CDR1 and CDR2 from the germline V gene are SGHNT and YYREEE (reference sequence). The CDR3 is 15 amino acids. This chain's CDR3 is CASSPRGRPGNEQYF. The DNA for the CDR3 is TGTGCCAGCAGCCCGAGAGGGAGGCCGGGAAACGAGCAGTACTTC.

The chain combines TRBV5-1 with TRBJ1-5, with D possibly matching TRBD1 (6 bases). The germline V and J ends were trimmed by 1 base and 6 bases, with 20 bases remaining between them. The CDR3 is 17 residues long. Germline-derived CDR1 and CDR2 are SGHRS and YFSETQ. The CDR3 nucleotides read TGCGCCAGCAGCTTGACCCCGACAGGTCCAGCCAGTCAGCCCCAGCATTTT. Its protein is CASSLTPTGPASQPQHF.

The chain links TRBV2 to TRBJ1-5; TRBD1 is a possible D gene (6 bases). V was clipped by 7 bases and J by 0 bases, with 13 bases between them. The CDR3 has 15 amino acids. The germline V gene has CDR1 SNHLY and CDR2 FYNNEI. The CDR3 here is CASMVGGASNQPQHF. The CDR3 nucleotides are TGTGCCAGCATGGTAGGGGGGGCTAGCAATCAGCCCCAGCATTTT.

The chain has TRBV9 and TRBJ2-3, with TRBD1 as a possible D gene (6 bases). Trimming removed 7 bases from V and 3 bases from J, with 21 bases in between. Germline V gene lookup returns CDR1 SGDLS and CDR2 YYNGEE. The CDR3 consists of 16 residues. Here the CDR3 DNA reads TGTGCCAGCGGGATAGCCACAGGGCTCGGAACAGATACGCAGTATTTT. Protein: CASGIATGLGTDTQYF.

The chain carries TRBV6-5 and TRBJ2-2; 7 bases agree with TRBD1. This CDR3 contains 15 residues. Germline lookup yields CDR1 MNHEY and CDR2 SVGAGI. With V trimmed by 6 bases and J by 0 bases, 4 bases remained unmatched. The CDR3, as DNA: TGTGCCAGCAGGACAGGGATGACGAACACCGGGGAGCTGTTTTTT. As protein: CASRTGMTNTGELFF.